The T cell receptor (beta chain) under discussion was sequenced for a study of beta chain features in type 1 diabetes. Study-wide background: No age, gender or cell yield differences were seen between patients and healthy donors.

CDR3 length equals 15 residues. CDR1 and CDR2 (germline): SGHVS, FQNEAQ. J was trimmed by 4 bases and V by 5 bases; bases with no gene match: 9. General observations from the study: All four CD4+ subsets of Type 1 diabetes patients contained TCRB CDR3s that were moderately but significantly shorter.

This clone was picked up a small number of times. Its matching antigen is unknown. The sequenced template was cDNA made from the entire isolated RNA. Clones were read by immunoSEQ multiplex PCR, and TCRdb kept only the in-frame ones, dropping some. The profile shows around 170,000 clones, approximately 9.1% of them singletons. The chain carries TRBV7-8 and TRBJ2-7, with TRBD2 matching 9 bases. The clonotype originates from a woman aged 18-29 years in good health. The sequenced material came from central memory CD4+ T cells from blood. The CDR3 here is CASSPYSGSGYEQYF. As DNA, the CDR3 is TGTGCCAGCAGCCCCTATAGCGGGAGCGGGTACGAGCAGTACTTC.